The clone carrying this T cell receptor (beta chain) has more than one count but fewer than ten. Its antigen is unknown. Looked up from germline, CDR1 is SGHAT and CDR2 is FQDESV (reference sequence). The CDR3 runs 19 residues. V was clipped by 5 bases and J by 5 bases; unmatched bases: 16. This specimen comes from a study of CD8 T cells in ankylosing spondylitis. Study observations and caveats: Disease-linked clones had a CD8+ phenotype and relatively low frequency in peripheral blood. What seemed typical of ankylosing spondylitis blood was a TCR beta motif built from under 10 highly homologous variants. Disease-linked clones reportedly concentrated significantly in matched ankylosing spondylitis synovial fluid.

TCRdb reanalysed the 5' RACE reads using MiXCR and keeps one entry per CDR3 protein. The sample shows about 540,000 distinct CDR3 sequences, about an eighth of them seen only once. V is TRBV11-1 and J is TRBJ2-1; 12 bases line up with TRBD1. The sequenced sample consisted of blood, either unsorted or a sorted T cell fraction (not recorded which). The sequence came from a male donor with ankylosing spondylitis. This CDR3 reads CASSTPKDPGQGADNEQFF. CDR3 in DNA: TGTGCCAGCAGCACCCCAAAGGACCCGGGACAGGGGGCGGACAATGAGCAGTTCTTC. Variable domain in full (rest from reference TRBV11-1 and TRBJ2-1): EAEVAQSPRYKITEKSQAVAFWCDPISGHATLYWYRQILGQGPELLVQFQDESVVDDSQLPKDRFSAERLKGVDSTLKIQPAELGDSAMYLCASSTPKDPGQGADNEQFFGPGTRLTVL.